The clone carrying this T cell receptor beta chain was recorded a few times. Its specificity is not known. Trimming removed 4 bases from V and 2 bases from J; junction bases left unmatched: 4. The CDR3 extends over 16 amino acids. The germline CDR1 and CDR2 sequences are MNHNS and SASEGT. TCRdb's table, derived via immunoSEQ multiplex PCR, lists solely in-frame clones and lacks some. The sample holds about 1.1 million clones, approximately 80% seen once. The sample belongs to a study of shared clonotypes between healthy human individuals. Whole-study findings and limits: Between four donors, naive CD4 clonotypes were shared at a level of approximately 5%.

Naive CD4+ cells were CD45RA-selected; the remaining cells were memory. Sequences were obtained from memory CD4+ T cells from PBMCs. Noted subset: CD45RA-negative fraction. The chain recombines TRBV6-1 with TRBJ1-3, with 11 bases identical to TRBD1. This clonotype originated in a man younger than 35 in good health. Some clones in this sample may be carry-over from other donors' samples. The CDR3 DNA reads as TGTGCCAGCAGTGTAAGGACAGGGGGCCCTGGAAACACCATATATTTT. Amino acid sequence: CASSVRTGGPGNTIYF.